This T cell receptor (beta chain) was documented in a study of blood T cell repertoires in COVID-19. Whole-study context: Spain, Italy and the United States supplied samples that represented acute and convalescent COVID-19.

Allocation to cohorts depended on clinical history reported by the participants. CDR1 MNHEY and CDR2 SVGAGI come from the germline V gene. V trimming: 0 bases; J trimming: 3 bases; junction bases outside the gene matches: 0. This CDR3 contains 15 residues. Under the authors' procedure: Using reference gene primer amplification, nucleated cell counts were estimated. Clones were read by immunoSEQ multiplex PCR, and TCRdb kept only the in-frame ones, dropping some. D and trimming were read from the DNA, whereas the V and J calls and clone size are those reported in that table. Found here are a few hundred thousand clones, around 88% of them singletons; the top ten hold under 7%.

This chain connects TRBV6-5 to TRBJ2-7, with TRBD2 identical over 12 bases. This clonotype originated in a middle-aged woman who had recovered from COVID-19. The sample consisted of PBMCs or T cells enriched from blood (not recorded which). CDR3 loop: CASSYSTSGSYEQYF. CDR3 nucleotide sequence: TGTGCCAGCAGTTACTCGACTAGCGGGAGCTACGAGCAGTACTTC.